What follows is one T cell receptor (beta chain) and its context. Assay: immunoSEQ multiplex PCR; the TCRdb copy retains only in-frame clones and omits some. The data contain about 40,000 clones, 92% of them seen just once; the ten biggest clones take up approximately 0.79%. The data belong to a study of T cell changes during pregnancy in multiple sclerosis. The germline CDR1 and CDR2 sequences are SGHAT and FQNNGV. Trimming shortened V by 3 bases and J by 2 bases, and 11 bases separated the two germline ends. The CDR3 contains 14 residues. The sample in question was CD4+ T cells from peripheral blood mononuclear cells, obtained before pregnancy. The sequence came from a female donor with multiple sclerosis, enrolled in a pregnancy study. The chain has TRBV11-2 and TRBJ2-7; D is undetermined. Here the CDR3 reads CASSFESVAYEQYF. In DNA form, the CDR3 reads TGTGCCAGCAGCTTTGAATCTGTAGCCTACGAGCAGTACTTC. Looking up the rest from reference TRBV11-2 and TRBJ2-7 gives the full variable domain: EAGVAQSPRYKIIEKRQSVAFWCNPISGHATLYWYQQILGQGPKLLIQFQNNGVVDDSQLPKDRFSAERLKGVDSTLKIQPAKLEDSAVYLCASSFESVAYEQYFGPGTRLTVT.